This T cell receptor beta chain was recovered during a study of shared clonotypes between healthy human individuals. Study background: Each donor's CD4 naive and CD4 memory cells filled three plates apiece, CD8 naive two, and CD8 memory one. Study-wide points: Some clonotypes were shared by all four sorted-subset donors, while others were not shared. The non-shared ones had lower generation probabilities than the shared ones. Sorted-subset sequencing was shown by rarefaction to be incomplete despite large depth.

Germline lookup yields CDR1 SGHRS and CDR2 YFSETQ. The CDR3 totals 14 residues. V gave up 0 bases and J gave up 10 bases; unmatched junction bases: 9. Deep level was the assay's run setting. Method: immunoSEQ multiplex PCR; TCRdb's copy keeps in-frame clones and lacks some. The sample has 2 million to 3 million clones, around nine tenths seen once. With respect to this clone: Its antigen is still unknown.

Sequencing input: naive CD4+ T cells sorted from blood. The subset here: CD45RA+ positively selected. The V gene is TRBV5-1, the J gene TRBJ1-1; 7 nucleotides agree with TRBD1. The receptor was derived from a man aged 18 to 29 in good health. The DNA of the CDR3 is TGCGCCAGCAGCTTGGTAGGGGGCGAATTTCCAGCTTTCTTT. Its translation is CASSLVGGEFPAFF.